One sample yielded the 9 T cell receptor beta chains listed below, sequenced in a study of cytomegalovirus exposure and HLA in healthy donors. The primer mix had 60 Vbeta and 13 Jbeta primers. Measured with immunoSEQ multiplex PCR; TCRdb has only the in-frame clones, and not every one. Found here are 100,000 to 150,000 clones, roughly 82% of them singletons; the top ten hold roughly 13%. Sequenced: PBMCs. All receptors derive from a woman aged 35 to 49 in good health and CMV-seropositive.

Turning to this clone: Other DNA sequences in the sample encode the same CDR3. J is TRBJ2-2 and V is TRBV19, with D possibly being TRBD2 (6 bases). Germline lookup yields CDR1 LNHDA and CDR2 SQIVND (reference sequence). The V end was cut by 5 bases, the J end by 5 bases, with 9 bases between. The CDR3 runs 13 residues. Here the CDR3 reads CASSRRGTGELFF. CDR3 in DNA: TGTGCCAGTAGTCGCCGGGGGACCGGGGAGCTGTTTTTT.

The V gene is TRBV5-6, the J gene TRBJ1-2, with a weak D call TRBD1 (5 bases). V lost 0 bases and J lost 0, with 15 bases in between. CDR1 is SGHDT, CDR2 YYEEEE, per germline. CDR3 size: 17 residues. The CDR3 coding sequence is TGTGCCAGCAGCTTGGATAAGGGGTCAGTGACTAACTATGGCTACACCTTC. Encoded protein: CASSLDKGSVTNYGYTF.

The chain's CDR3 is CASSQGPLAGGRVYEQYF. For the CDR3, the DNA is TGTGCCAGCAGCCAAGGGCCCCTAGCGGGAGGACGCGTCTACGAGCAGTACTTC. This sequence joins TRBV4-2 and TRBJ2-7, with 11 bases fitting TRBD2. The CDR3 is 18 residues long. J was trimmed by 3 bases and V by 1 base; bases with no gene match: 11. Per the germline V gene, CDR1 is LGHNA and CDR2 is YNFKEQ.

CDR3 bases: TGTGCCTCGGGACTAGCGGTGACCAATGAGCAGTTCTTC. Amino acids: CASGLAVTNEQFF. The gene calls are TRBV30 and TRBJ2-1, with 11 bases aligning to TRBD2. The ends lost 7 bases at V and 6 bases at J; junction bases unmatched: 5. The CDR3 is 13 residues long. Germline V lookup: CDR1 GTSNPN, CDR2 SVGIG (reference sequence).

The chain recombines TRBV5-1 with TRBJ2-7, with 11 positions matching TRBD2. Germline assignment: CDR1 SGHRS and CDR2 YFSETQ. This CDR3 has 16 amino acids. Trimming removed 0 bases from V and 4 bases from J; junction bases left unmatched: 6. CDR3 bases: TGCGCCAGCAGCTTGGGGGGGGGACTAGCGGTATACGAGCAGTACTTC. Its translation: CASSLGGGLAVYEQYF.

The J gene is TRBJ1-5, the V gene TRBV28, with no clear D. V lost 3 bases and J 4 bases, leaving 10 bases between the germline ends. The CDR3 has 14 residues. Germline-derived CDR1 and CDR2 are MDHEN and SYDVKM. The DNA for the CDR3 is TGTGCCAGCAGTTTTACGGGGTCAAATCAGCCCCAGCATTTT. Its translation is CASSFTGSNQPQHF.

V usage is TRBV10-3 and J usage is TRBJ2-3, with 11 bases lining up with TRBD1. Germline V gene sequence: CDR1 ENHRY, CDR2 SYGVKD. This CDR3 is built from 13 residues. V gave up 11 bases and J gave up 7 bases; unmatched junction bases: 8. The CDR3 nucleotides read TGTGCCCACACGGGACAGGGGGTCAATACGCAGTATTTT. Translation: CAHTGQGVNTQYF.

This chain uses TRBV28 with TRBJ2-3, with 10 bases fitting TRBD1. V shed 6 bases and J 3 bases; nucleotides not matched to a gene: 3. The CDR3 extends over 14 amino acids. Looked up from germline, CDR1 is MDHEN and CDR2 is SYDVKM. The CDR3 nucleotides read TGTGCCAGCAGCTGGGACAGGGGAACAGATACGCAGTATTTT. Its protein product is CASSWDRGTDTQYF.

The chain joins TRBV29-1 to TRBJ1-1, with TRBD1 as a possible D gene (5 bases). This CDR3 is built from 14 residues. Germline values: CDR1 SQVTM, CDR2 ANQGSEA. With 4 bases removed from V and 5 bases from J, the gap between germline ends came to 17 bases. The DNA of the CDR3 is TGCAGCGTTGGGGGCGGGACCTTGAGGACTGAAGCTTTCTTT. It codes for CSVGGGTLRTEAFF.